This T cell receptor beta chain stems from a study of shared clonotypes between healthy human individuals. This table comes from immunoSEQ multiplex PCR, and its TCRdb copy is limited to in-frame clones, with some not included. Among around 610,000 clones listed, approximately 96% were seen once. Study findings and constraints: Relative to clonotypes present in all four donors, those not shared had lower generation probabilities.

CD45RO-negative, CCR7-positively selected cells formed the naive CD8 fraction, excluding terminally differentiated effector memory CD45RA+ cells. A word on this clone: Its specificity is not known.

CDR1 and CDR2 (germline): SGHNT, YYREEE (reference sequence). V was trimmed by 2 bases and J by 4 bases, leaving 6 bases between them. The CDR3 totals 12 residues. The material sequenced was naive CD8+ T cells sorted from blood. The V call is TRBV5-4, the J call TRBJ1-2; D not resolved. This sequence originates from a woman in her twenties or thirties in good health. CDR3 DNA sequence: TGTGCCAGCAGCTTTGCCCTCTATGGCTACACCTTC. It yields the protein CASSFALYGYTF.